The present T cell receptor (beta chain) was sequenced within a study of OX40 agonist ivuxolimab in advanced cancers. Turning to the study itself: A partial response was reached by three patients: one with hepatocellular carcinoma and two with cutaneous melanoma. Study conclusions and caveats: More expanded clones were found, on average, in CD8+ than in CD4+ T cells.

The CDR3 consists of 16 residues. The V end was cut by 0 bases, the J end by 3 bases, with 15 bases between. The V gene's germline CDR1 is GTSNPN and CDR2 SVGIG (reference sequence). This clone was counted a single time. The target antigen is unknown. Data came from immunoSEQ multiplex PCR; TCRdb stores just in-frame clones and leaves some out. The profile shows 55,000 to 90,000 clones, 70% to 90% of them singletons. The origin of this receptor is an adult with an advanced solid tumor such as melanoma, head and neck, liver or kidney cancer. Sequencing used CD4+ or CD8+ T cells sorted from blood, obtained in a trial of the OX40 agonist ivuxolimab. The rearrangement uses TRBV30 and TRBJ2-4; tentatively, D is TRBD1 (6 bases). CDR3 sequence reads: CAWSVTGTWVKNIQYF. DNA of the CDR3: TGTGCCTGGAGTGTAACAGGGACGTGGGTCAAAAACATTCAGTACTTC.